This T cell receptor (beta chain) was found in a study of T cell responses to AZD1222 COVID-19 vaccine. Turning to the study itself: Analysis merged second doses at about 4 or about 12 weeks.

The CDR3 runs to 15 residues. The V end lost 0 bases, the J end lost 4 bases, and 12 bases lay between the germline ends. Germline V CDR1 and CDR2: GTSNPN, SVGIG (reference sequence). Study results and limitations: Donors were largely white British and mainly female; clonal diversity was possibly underestimated.

Points on this clone: Its antigen remains unidentified.

TCRdb's copy holds only in-frame clones and misses some; the assay was immunoSEQ multiplex PCR. The repertoire holds roughly 75,000 clones, with 84% as singletons. This chain joins TRBV30 and TRBJ1-4; D might be TRBD1 (6 bases). Sequencing used peripheral blood, obtained on day 0 of AZD1222 vaccination. The sequence came from an adult in good health. The CDR3 DNA is TGTGCCTGGAGTGTGGCAGGGGCCTTTAATGAAAAACTGTTTTTT. This codes for CAWSVAGAFNEKLFF. The full variable domain, its missing parts supplied by reference TRBV30 and TRBJ1-4, is SQTIHQWPATLVQPVGSPLSLECTVEGTSNPNLYWYRQAAGRGLQLLFYSVGIGQISSEVPQNLSASRPQDRQFILSSKKLLLSDSGFYLCAWSVAGAFNEKLFFGSGTQLSVL.